These 7 T cell receptor beta chains were all obtained from the same sample, sequenced in a study of T-cell memory formation after mild COVID-19. TCRdb reprocessed the 5' RACE reads with MiXCR, giving one entry per CDR3 protein. The sample shows fewer than 150,000 distinct CDR3 sequences, about a fifth of them seen only once. Sequencing was performed on PBMCs or a T cell subset sorted from them (not recorded which). These receptor sequences come from a man aged 18 to 29 who had mild COVID-19 (a few samples of this study predate the infection). Cell type and time point are not known.

This clonotype was counted between two and nine times. The chain is built from TRBV6-2 or TRBV6-3 and TRBJ1-5; a possible D gene is TRBD1 (5 bases). V was shortened by 6 bases and J by 4 bases, with 13 bases between the two germline ends. The CDR3 has 14 residues. In germline, CDR1 is MNHEY, CDR2 SVGEGT. The CDR3 region has the DNA TGTGCCAGCAGCACAACGTCAGGGAATCAGCCCCAGCATTTT. Protein: CASSTTSGNQPQHF.

The CDR3 sequence is CASSVTPSGGYTF. The CDR3 bases are TGTGCCAGCAGCGTAACCCCGTCGGGTGGCTACACCTTC. The chain uses TRBV9 and TRBJ1-2; D is unresolved. The germline V gene encodes CDR1 SGDLS and CDR2 YYNGEE. The length of the CDR3 is 13 residues. The V end was cut by 1 base, the J end by 7 bases, with 11 bases between.

V is TRBV12-3 or TRBV12-4 and J is TRBJ2-2; the D gene is possibly TRBD2 (6 bases). V was cut by 1 base and J by 6 bases, with 12 bases left in between. The CDR3 runs to 15 residues. The CDR3, as DNA: TGTGCCAGCAGTTTAGAGGAGGGTTGGGCCGGGGAGCTGTTTTTT. This sequence encodes CASSLEEGWAGELFF.

A few counts support this clonotype. The CDR3 loop reads CASSTDSSYEQYF. The CDR3 nucleotides are TGTGCCAGCAGCACGGACTCTTCCTACGAGCAGTACTTC. The rearrangement joins TRBV5-5 to TRBJ2-7, with a tentative D call TRBD2 (5 bases). The CDR3 runs 13 residues. The V and J ends lost 4 bases and 1 base respectively, with 9 bases between them. The V gene's germline CDR1 is SGHKS and CDR2 YYEKEE (reference sequence).

A few counts support this clonotype. The chain carries TRBV7-9 and TRBJ2-1; TRBD1 might be the D (5 bases). Germline CDR1 SEHNR, CDR2 FQNEAQ (reference sequence). V shed 5 bases and J shed 11 bases, with 13 bases lying between them. The CDR3 sequence is 12 residues long. The CDR3 loop is CASSGLAGKQFF. The CDR3 DNA is TGTGCCAGCAGCGGCCTCGCAGGGAAGCAGTTCTTC.

This clonotype was observed a few times. This chain links TRBV7-9 with TRBJ2-5; 12 nucleotides agree with TRBD2. J gave up 5 bases and V 3 bases, and 7 bases lay outside the gene matches. Germline assignment: CDR1 SEHNR and CDR2 FQNEAQ (reference sequence). This CDR3 region has 16 residues. The CDR3 sequence is CASSFPSGGAWETQYF. CDR3 nucleotide sequence: TGTGCCAGCAGCTTCCCTAGCGGGGGGGCCTGGGAGACCCAGTACTTC.

The rearrangement links TRBV27 to TRBJ2-7; 8 nucleotides match TRBD1. This CDR3 region has 11 residues. In germline, CDR1 is MNHEY, CDR2 SMNVEV (reference sequence). CDR3 sequence: CARSDRGDLDV. CDR3 DNA sequence: TGTGCCAGATCTGACAGGGGTGACCTTGACGTC.